This TCR beta chain stems from a study of identical twins. Overall study findings and caveats: The study found weaker excess twin sharing in beta out-of-frame sequences. Models underestimated TCR alpha sharing (out-of-frame) in monozygotic twins.

Only healthy Caucasians were included as donors. TCRdb itself ran the 5' RACE reads through MiXCR, one entry per CDR3 protein. The sample has 350,000 to 450,000 distinct CDR3 sequences; about 18% are singletons. The CDR3 totals 16 residues. The germline CDR1 and CDR2 sequences are MNHEY and SVGEGT. V was shortened by 6 bases and J by 4 bases, with 19 bases between the two germline ends. Comments on this clonotype: Its antigen is unknown.

This receptor was obtained from a man aged 45 to 65 in good health. The sample comprised naive T cells sorted from blood. The chain recombines TRBV6-2 or TRBV6-3 with TRBJ1-3; D may be TRBD1 (5 bases). The CDR3 coding sequence is TGTGCCAGCAGGTCTGCCCAGACAGTCCTCGGAAACACCATATATTTT. Its protein is CASRSAQTVLGNTIYF.